Following are 3 T cell receptor beta chains from one sample sequenced in a study of cytomegalovirus exposure and HLA in healthy donors. Using immunoSEQ multiplex PCR, the repertoire was profiled, and TCRdb retains in-frame clones only, with some absent. The sample yields 150,000 to 200,000 clones, about 81% seen once. Material: PBMCs. The receptors stem from a woman aged 30 to 39 in good health and CMV-seronegative.

The chain has TRBV4-1 and TRBJ2-5; D is undetermined. Germline CDR1 is MGHRA and CDR2 is YSYEKL. V was shortened by 3 bases and J by 2 bases, with 4 bases between the two germline ends. This CDR3 spans 12 amino acids. CDR3 nucleotides: TGCGCCAGCAGCCACGTGCAAGAGACCCAGTACTTC. Its protein product is CASSHVQETQYF.

The chain combines TRBV18 with TRBJ1-3; D gene unclear. The germline V gene has CDR1 KGHSH and CDR2 LQKENI. Trimming took off 3 bases at V and 1 base at J, with 4 bases between the two ends. The CDR3 totals 13 residues. DNA for the CDR3: TGTGCCAGCTCACCCGGGTCTGGAAACACCATATATTTT. Protein product: CASSPGSGNTIYF.

The chain employs TRBV27 and TRBJ1-1; D unresolved. The CDR3 runs 14 residues. Trimming pared 5 bases from V and 1 base from J, leaving 11 bases between. Germline CDR1 MNHEY, CDR2 SMNVEV (reference sequence). CDR3 in amino acids: CASSPRVGNTEAFF. In DNA, the CDR3 is TGTGCCAGCAGTCCCCGGGTAGGGAACACTGAAGCTTTCTTT.